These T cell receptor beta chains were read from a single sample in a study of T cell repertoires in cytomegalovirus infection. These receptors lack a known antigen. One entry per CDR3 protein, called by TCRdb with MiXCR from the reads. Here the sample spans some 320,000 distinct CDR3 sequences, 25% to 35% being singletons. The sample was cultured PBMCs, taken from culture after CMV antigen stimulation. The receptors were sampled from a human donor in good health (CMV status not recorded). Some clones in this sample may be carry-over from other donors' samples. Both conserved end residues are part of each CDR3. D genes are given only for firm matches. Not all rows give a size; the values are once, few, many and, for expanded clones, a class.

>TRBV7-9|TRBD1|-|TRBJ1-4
CASTSPGGSNEKLFF
TGTGCCAGCACCTCTCCAGGGGGGTCTAATGAAAAACTGTTTTTT
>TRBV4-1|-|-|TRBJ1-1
CASSHGVGEWNTEAFF
TGCGCCAGCAGCCACGGTGTGGGGGAATGGAACACTGAAGCTTTCTTT
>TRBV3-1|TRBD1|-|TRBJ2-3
CASSQVRGLADTQYF
TGTGCCAGCAGCCAAGTGAGGGGGCTAGCAGATACGCAGTATTTT
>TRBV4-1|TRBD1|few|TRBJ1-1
CASSPGTGYEAFF
TGCGCCAGCAGCCCCGGGACAGGGTATGAAGCTTTCTTT
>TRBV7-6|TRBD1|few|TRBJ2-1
CASSLAGTGSDNEQFF
TGTGCCAGCAGCTTAGCCGGGACAGGGAGCGACAATGAGCAGTTCTTC
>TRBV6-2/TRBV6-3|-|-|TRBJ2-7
CASSYGQTSLSYEQYF
TGTGCCAGCAGTTACGGTCAAACTAGCCTCTCCTACGAGCAGTACTTC
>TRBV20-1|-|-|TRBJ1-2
CSARESGNYGYTF
TGCAGTGCTAGAGAGTCCGGGAACTATGGCTACACCTTC
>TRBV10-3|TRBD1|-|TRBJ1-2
CAISGDRDGYTF
TGTGCCATCAGTGGGGACAGGGATGGCTACACCTTC
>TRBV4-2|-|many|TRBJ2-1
CASSQELSGDTYNEQFF
TGTGCCAGCAGCCAAGAATTAAGCGGGGACACCTACAATGAGCAGTTCTTC
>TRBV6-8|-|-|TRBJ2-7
CASSYRPGDEQYF
TGTGCCAGCAGTTACCGCCCAGGGGACGAGCAGTACTTC
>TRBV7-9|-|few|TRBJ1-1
CASSLARRSNTEAFF
TGTGCCAGCAGCTTAGCTCGTCGGTCGAACACTGAAGCTTTCTTT
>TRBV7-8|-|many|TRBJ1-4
CASSLVGSPGLNEKLFF
TGTGCCAGCAGCTTAGTCGGTTCGCCAGGGCTCAATGAAAAACTGTTTTTT
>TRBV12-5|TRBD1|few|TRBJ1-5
CASGDRGNQPQHF
TGTGCTAGTGGGGACAGGGGCAATCAGCCCCAGCATTTT
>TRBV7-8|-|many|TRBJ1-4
CASSFPGSWGPNEKLFF
TGTGCCAGCAGCTTCCCAGGTAGTTGGGGACCAAATGAAAAACTGTTTTTT
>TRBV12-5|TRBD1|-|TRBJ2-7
CASGRTGALYEQYF
TGTGCTAGTGGGCGGACAGGGGCTCTGTACGAGCAGTACTTC
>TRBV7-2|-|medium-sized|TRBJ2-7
CASSVSYEQYF
TGTGCCAGCAGCGTTTCCTACGAGCAGTACTTC
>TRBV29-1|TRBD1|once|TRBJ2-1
CSVGTGDYEQFF
TGCAGCGTTGGGACAGGGGATTATGAGCAGTTCTTC
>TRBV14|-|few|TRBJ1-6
CASSQVPRSPLHF
TGTGCCAGCAGCCAAGTCCCCCGATCACCCCTCCACTTT
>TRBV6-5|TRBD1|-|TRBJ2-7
CASSSGGPNRYF
TGTGCCAGCAGTTCAGGGGGCCCCAATCGGTACTTC
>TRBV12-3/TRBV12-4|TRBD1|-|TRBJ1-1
CASSFYPTGAATEAFF
TGTGCCAGCAGTTTTTACCCGACAGGGGCCGCCACTGAAGCTTTCTTT
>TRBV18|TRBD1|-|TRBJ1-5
CASSPQGGRGYGNQPQHF
TGTGCCAGCTCACCACAGGGGGGCAGGGGGTACGGCAATCAGCCCCAGCATTTT
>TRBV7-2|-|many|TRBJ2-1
CASSWGPNSGNEQFF
TGTGCCAGCAGCTGGGGACCCAACTCGGGCAATGAGCAGTTCTTC
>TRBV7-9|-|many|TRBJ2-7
CASSLGGAEQYF
TGTGCCAGCAGCTTAGGAGGGGCCGAGCAGTACTTC
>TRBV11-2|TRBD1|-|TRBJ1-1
CASSPRSGQGDMNTEAFF
TGTGCCAGCAGCCCGCGTAGCGGACAGGGCGATATGAACACTGAAGCTTTCTTT
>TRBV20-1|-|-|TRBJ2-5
CSASGGREETQYF
TGCAGTGCTAGCGGGGGGCGGGAAGAGACCCAGTACTTC
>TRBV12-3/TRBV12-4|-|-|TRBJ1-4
CASSRQAINEKLFF
TGTGCCAGCAGCAGACAGGCGATTAATGAAAAACTGTTTTTT
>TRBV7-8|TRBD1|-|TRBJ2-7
CASSLRRDRAYEQYF
TGTGCCAGCAGCTTACGCCGGGACAGGGCCTACGAGCAGTACTTC
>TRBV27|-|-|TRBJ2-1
CASSFASQISYNEQFF
TGTGCCAGCAGTTTCGCGTCGCAGATCTCCTACAATGAGCAGTTCTTC
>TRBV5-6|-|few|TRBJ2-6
CASSFPRLRAGANVLTF
TGTGCCAGCAGCTTTCCCCGCCTCCGCGCCGGGGCCAACGTCCTGACTTTC
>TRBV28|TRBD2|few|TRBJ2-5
CASSPPQRGGETQYF
TGTGCCAGCAGTCCCCCGCAGCGGGGAGGAGAGACCCAGTACTTC
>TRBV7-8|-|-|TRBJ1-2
CASSSLEGELKYGYTF
TGTGCCAGCAGCTCATTGGAGGGGGAGTTAAAGTATGGCTACACCTTC
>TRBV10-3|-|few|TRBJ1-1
CAISDSNRGSPEAFF
TGTGCCATCAGTGACTCGAATCGGGGGTCCCCTGAAGCTTTCTTT
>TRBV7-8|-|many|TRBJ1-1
CASRRERANTEAFF
TGTGCCAGCAGACGCGAGAGGGCGAACACTGAAGCTTTCTTT
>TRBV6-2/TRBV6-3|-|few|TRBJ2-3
CASLDRLGGTDTQYF
TGTGCCAGCCTGGACAGGCTGGGGGGAACAGATACGCAGTATTTT
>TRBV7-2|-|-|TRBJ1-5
CASGQTISNQPQHF
TGTGCCAGCGGGCAGACCATTAGCAATCAGCCCCAGCATTTT
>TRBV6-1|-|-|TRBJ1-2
CASSEAEGGYGYTF
TGTGCCAGCAGTGAAGCGGAGGGAGGCTATGGCTACACCTTC
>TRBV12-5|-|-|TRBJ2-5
CASGLGTGSDRTQYF
TGTGCTAGTGGTTTGGGTACAGGGAGCGATCGGACCCAGTACTTC
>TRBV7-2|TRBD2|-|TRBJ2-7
CASSFQASGSEQYF
TGTGCCAGCAGCTTTCAGGCTAGCGGGTCCGAGCAGTACTTC
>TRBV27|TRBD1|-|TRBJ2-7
CASSSGTGEYEQYF
TGTGCCAGCAGCTCCGGGACAGGGGAGTACGAGCAGTACTTC
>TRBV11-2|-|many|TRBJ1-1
CASSSSPGQVNTEAFF
TGTGCCAGCAGCAGTTCTCCGGGACAAGTGAACACTGAAGCTTTCTTT
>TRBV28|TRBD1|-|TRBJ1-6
CASSFIGTGGSPLHF
TGTGCCAGCAGTTTCATCGGGACAGGGGGATCACCCCTCCACTTT
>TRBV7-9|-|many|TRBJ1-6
CASSLGYNSPLHF
TGTGCCAGCAGCTTAGGGTATAATTCACCCCTCCACTTT
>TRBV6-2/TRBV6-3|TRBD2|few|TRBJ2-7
CASLNPLAGVAEQYF
TGTGCCAGCCTCAACCCTCTAGCGGGAGTAGCCGAGCAGTACTTC
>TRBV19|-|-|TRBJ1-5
CASSLARGGSVQPQHF
TGTGCCAGTAGCTTAGCCCGGGGCGGTAGCGTTCAGCCCCAGCATTTT
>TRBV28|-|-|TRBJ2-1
CASSLLPRTAPFF
TGTGCCAGCAGTTTACTCCCCCGGACAGCCCCGTTCTTC
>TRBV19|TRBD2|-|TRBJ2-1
CASNHGRGSYNEQFF
TGTGCCAGTAACCACGGGAGGGGCTCCTACAATGAGCAGTTCTTC
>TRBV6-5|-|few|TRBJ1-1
CASSSKQVLRAEAFF
TGTGCCAGCAGTTCAAAACAGGTGTTAAGGGCTGAAGCTTTCTTT